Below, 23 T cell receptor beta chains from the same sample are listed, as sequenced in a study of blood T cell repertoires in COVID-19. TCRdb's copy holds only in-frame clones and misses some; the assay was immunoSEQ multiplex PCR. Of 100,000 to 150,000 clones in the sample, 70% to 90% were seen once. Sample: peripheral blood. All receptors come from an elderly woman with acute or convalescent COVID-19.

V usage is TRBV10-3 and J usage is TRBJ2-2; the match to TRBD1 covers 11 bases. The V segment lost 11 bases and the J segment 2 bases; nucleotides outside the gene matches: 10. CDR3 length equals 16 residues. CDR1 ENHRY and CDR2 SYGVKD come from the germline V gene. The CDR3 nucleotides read TGTGCCCACGGACAGGGGGCGCCCTCTAACACCGGGGAGCTGTTTTTT. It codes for CAHGQGAPSNTGELFF.

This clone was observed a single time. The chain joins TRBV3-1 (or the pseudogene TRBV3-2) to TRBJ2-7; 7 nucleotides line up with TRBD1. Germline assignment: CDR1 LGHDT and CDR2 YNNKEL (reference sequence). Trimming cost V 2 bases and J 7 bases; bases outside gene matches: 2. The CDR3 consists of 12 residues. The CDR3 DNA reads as TGTGCCAGCAGCCAACCGACAGGGGAGCAGTACTTC. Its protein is CASSQPTGEQYF.

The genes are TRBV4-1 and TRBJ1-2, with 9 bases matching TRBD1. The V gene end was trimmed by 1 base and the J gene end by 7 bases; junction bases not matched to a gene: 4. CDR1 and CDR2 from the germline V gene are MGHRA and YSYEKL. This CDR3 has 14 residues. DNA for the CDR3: TGCGCCAGCAGCCAAGGCCCGACAGGGGGTGGCTACACCTTC. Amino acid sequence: CASSQGPTGGGYTF.

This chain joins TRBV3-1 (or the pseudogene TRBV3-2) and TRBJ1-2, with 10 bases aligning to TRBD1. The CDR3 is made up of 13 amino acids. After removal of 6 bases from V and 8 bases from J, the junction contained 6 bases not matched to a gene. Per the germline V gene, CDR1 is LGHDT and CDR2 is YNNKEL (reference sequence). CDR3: CASRPGQGSGYTF. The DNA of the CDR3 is TGTGCCAGCAGGCCGGGACAGGGGTCGGGCTACACCTTC.

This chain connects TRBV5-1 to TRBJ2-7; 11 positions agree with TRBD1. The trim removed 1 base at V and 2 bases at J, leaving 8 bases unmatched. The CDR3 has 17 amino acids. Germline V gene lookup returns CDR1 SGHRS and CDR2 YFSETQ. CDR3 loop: CASSLRGQGAIPYEQYF. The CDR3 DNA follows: TGCGCCAGCAGCTTGCGAGGACAGGGGGCGATCCCCTACGAGCAGTACTTC.

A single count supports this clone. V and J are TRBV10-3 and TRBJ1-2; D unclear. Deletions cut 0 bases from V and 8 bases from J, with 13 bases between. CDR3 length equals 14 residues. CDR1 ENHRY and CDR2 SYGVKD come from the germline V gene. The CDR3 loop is CAISESNKSGGYTF. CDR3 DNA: TGTGCCATCAGTGAGTCGAACAAGTCGGGGGGCTACACCTTC.

The CDR3 loop reads CASSEWGETNSPLHF. CDR3 sequence (DNA): TGTGCCAGCAGTGAATGGGGCGAAACTAATTCACCCCTCCACTTT. This chain connects TRBV25-1 to TRBJ1-6; D perhaps matches TRBD1 (5 bases). Germline V lookup: CDR1 MGHDK, CDR2 SYGVNS. Trimming cost V 1 base and J 6 bases, with 10 bases left between them. The CDR3 totals 15 residues.

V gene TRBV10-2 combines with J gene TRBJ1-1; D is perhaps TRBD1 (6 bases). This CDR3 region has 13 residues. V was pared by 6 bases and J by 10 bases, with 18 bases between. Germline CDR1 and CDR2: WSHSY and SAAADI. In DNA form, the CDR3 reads TGCGCCAGCAGACACTTGGCACAGGGAACAGCTTTCTTT. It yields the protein CASRHLAQGTAFF.

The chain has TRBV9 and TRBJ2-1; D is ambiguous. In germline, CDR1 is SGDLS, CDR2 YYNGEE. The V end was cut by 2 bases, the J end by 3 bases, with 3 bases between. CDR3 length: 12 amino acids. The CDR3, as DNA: TGTGCCAGCAGCGTTAACTACAATGAGCAGTTCTTC. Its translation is CASSVNYNEQFF.

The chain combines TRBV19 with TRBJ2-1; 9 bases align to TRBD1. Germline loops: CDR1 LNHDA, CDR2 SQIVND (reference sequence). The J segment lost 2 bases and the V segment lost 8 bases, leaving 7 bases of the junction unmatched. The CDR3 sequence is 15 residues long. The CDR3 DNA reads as TGTGCCAGTGCTGCGGACAGGGGCACCTACAATGAGCAGTTCTTC. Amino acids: CASAADRGTYNEQFF.

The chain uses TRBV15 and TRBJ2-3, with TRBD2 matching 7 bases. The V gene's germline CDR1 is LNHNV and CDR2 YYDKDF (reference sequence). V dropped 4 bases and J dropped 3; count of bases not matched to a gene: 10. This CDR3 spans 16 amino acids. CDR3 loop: CATSTTPGLLTDTQYF. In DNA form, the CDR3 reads TGTGCCACCAGCACAACCCCGGGACTACTTACAGATACGCAGTATTTT.

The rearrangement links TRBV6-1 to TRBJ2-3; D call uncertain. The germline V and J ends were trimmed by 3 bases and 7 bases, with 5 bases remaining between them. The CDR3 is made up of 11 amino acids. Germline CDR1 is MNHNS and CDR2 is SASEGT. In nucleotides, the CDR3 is TGTGCCAGCAGTGAGACATATACGCAGTATTTT. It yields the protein CASSETYTQYF.

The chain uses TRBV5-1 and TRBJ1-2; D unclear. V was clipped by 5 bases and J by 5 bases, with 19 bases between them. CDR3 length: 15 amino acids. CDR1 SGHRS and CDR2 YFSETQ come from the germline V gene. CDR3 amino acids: CASRPLLTPQYGYTF. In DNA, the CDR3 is TGCGCCAGCAGACCCCTATTGACACCACAGTATGGCTACACCTTC. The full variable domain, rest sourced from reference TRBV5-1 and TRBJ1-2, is KAGVTQTPRYLIKTRGQQVTLSCSPISGHRSVSWYQQTPGQGLQFLFEYFSETQRNKGNFPGRFSGRQFSNSRSEMNVSTLELGDSALYLCASRPLLTPQYGYTFGSGTRLTVV.

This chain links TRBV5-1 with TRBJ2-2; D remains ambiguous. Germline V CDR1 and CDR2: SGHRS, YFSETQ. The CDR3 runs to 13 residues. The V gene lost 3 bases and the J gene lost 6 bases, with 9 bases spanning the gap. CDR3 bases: TGCGCCAGCAGCTCCCCTCTCGCCGGGGAGCTGTTTTTT. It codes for CASSSPLAGELFF.

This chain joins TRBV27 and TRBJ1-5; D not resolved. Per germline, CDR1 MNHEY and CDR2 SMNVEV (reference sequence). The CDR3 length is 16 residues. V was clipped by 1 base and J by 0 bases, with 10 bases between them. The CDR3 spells CASSLFGVDSNQPQHF. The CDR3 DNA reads TGTGCCAGCAGTTTATTCGGAGTGGATAGCAATCAGCCCCAGCATTTT.

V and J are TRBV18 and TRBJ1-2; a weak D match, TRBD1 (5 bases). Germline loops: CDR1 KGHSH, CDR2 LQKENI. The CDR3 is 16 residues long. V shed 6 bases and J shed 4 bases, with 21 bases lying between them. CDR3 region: CASSPDSAQLSYGYTF. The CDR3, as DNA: TGTGCCAGCTCGCCCGACAGCGCCCAGTTAAGCTATGGCTACACCTTC.

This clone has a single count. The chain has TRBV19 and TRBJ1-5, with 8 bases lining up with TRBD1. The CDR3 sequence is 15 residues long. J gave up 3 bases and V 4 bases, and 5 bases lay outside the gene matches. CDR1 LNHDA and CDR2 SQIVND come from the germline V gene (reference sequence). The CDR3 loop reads CASSTTGETNQPQHF. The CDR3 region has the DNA TGTGCCAGTAGTACGACAGGGGAGACCAATCAGCCCCAGCATTTT.

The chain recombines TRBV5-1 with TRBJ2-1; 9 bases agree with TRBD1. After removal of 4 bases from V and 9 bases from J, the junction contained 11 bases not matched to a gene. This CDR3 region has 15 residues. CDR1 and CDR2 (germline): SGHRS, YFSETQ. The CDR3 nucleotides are TGCGCCAGCAGCCTTAAGGGACAGGGTGTGGGTGAGCAGTTCTTC. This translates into CASSLKGQGVGEQFF.

The CDR3 DNA is TGCGCCAGCAGCTTCGGGACAGGGGGCTATGGCTACACCTTC. Translation gives CASSFGTGGYGYTF. The chain is built from TRBV5-1 and TRBJ1-2; 11 bases map to TRBD1. Per the germline V gene, CDR1 is SGHRS and CDR2 is YFSETQ. Losses at the gene ends were 2 bases for V and 4 bases for J; bases not matched to a gene: 1. The CDR3 spans 14 residues.

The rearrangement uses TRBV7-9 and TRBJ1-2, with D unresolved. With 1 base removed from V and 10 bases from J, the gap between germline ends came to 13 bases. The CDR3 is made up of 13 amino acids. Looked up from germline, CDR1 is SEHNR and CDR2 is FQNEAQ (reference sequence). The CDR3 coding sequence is TGTGCCAGCAGCTTAGATTCCGGCAGACTCTACACCTTC. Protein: CASSLDSGRLYTF.

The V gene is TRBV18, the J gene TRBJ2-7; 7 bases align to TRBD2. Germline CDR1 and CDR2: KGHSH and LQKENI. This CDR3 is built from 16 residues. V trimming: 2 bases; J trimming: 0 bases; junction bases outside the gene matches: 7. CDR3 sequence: CASSPLSSGSSYEQYF. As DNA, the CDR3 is TGTGCCAGCTCACCATTATCTAGCGGAAGCTCCTACGAGCAGTACTTC.

The CDR3 loop is CASSPRPSGNTIYF. CDR3 sequence (DNA): TGTGCCAGCAGTCCTAGACCCTCTGGAAACACCATATATTTT. The rearrangement joins TRBV27 to TRBJ1-3; D unclear. This CDR3 contains 14 residues. Germline CDR1 and CDR2: MNHEY and SMNVEV (reference sequence). Deletions cut 5 bases from V and 0 bases from J, with 8 bases between.

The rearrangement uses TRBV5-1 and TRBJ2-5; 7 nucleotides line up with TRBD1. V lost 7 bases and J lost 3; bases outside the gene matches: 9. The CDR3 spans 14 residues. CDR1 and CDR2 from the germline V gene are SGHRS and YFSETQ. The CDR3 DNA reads TGCGCCAGCGCAACAGGGGCACCTAAAGAGACCCAGTACTTC. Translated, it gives CASATGAPKETQYF.